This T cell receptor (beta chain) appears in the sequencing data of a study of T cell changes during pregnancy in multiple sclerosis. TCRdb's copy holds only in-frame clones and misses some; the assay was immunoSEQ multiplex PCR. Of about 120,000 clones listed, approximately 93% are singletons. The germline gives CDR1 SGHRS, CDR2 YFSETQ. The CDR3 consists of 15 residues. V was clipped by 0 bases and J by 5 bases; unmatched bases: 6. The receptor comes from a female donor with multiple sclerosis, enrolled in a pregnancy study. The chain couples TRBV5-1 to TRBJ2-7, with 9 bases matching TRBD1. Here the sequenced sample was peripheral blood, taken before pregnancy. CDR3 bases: TGCGCCAGCAGCTTGGTGGGACAGGGACCGAACGAGCAGTACTTC. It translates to CASSLVGQGPNEQYF.